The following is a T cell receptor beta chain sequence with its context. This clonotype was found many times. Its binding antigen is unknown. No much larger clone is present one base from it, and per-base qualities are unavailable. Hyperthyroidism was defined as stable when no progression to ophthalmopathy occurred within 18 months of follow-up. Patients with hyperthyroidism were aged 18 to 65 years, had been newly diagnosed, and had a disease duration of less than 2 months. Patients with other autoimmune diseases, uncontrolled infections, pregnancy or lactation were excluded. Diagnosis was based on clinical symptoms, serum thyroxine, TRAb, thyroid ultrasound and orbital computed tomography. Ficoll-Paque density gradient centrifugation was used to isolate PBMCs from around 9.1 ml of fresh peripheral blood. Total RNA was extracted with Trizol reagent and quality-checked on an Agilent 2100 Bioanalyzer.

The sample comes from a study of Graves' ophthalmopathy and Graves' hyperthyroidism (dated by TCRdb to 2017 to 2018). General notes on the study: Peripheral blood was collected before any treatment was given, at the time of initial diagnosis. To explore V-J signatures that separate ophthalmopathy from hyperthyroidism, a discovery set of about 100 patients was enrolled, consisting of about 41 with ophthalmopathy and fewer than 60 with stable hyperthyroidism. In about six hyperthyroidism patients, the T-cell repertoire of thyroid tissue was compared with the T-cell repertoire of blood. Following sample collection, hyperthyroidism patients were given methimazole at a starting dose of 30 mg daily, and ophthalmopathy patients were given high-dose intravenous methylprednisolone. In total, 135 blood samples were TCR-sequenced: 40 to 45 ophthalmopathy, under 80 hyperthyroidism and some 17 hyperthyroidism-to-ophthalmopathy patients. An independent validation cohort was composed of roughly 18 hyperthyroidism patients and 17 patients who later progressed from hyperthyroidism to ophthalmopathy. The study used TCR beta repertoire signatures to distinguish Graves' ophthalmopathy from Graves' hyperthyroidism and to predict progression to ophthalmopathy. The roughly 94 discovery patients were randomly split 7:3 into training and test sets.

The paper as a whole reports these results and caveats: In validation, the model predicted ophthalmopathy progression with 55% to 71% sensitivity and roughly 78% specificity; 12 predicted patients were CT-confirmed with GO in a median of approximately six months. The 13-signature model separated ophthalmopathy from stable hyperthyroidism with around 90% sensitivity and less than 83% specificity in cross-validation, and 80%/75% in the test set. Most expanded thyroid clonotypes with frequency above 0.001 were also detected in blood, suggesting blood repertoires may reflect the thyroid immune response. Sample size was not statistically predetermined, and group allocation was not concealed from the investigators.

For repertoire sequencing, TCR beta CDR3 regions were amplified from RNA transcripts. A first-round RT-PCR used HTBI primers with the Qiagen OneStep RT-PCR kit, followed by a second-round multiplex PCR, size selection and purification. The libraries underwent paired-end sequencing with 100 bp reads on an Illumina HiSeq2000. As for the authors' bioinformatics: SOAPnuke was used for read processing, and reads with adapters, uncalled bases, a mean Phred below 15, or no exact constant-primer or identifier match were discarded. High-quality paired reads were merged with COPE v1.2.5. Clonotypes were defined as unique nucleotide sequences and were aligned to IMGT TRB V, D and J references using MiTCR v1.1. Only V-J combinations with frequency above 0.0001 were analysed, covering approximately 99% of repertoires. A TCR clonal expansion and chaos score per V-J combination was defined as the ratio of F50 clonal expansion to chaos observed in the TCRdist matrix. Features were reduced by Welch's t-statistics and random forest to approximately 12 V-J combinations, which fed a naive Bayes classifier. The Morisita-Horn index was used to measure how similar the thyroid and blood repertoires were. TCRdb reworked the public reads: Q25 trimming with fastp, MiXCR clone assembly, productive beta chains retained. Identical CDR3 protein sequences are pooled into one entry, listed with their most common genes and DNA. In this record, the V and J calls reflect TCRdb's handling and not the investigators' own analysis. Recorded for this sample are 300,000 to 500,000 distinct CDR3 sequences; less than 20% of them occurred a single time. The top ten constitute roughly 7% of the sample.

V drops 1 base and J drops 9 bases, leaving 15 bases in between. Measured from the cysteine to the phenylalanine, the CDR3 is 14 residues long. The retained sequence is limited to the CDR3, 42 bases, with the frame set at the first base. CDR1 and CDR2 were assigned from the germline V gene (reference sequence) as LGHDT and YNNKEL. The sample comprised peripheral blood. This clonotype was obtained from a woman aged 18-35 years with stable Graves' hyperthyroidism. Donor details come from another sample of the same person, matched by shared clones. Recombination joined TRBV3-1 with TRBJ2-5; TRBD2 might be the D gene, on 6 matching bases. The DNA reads TGTGCCAGCAGCCAAGTAGCGGCCTTGGTGGCCCAGTACTTC. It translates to CASSQVAALVAQYF.